The 29 T cell receptor beta chains below were found in one sample sequenced in a study of tumor-infiltrating lymphocytes in primary liver carcinoma. The input was 450 to 550 ng total RNA; TCR beta cDNA was made from it with a constant-region primer. Three-round nested multiplex PCR performed with slightly modified ARM-PCR produced the TCR beta libraries. Two initial PCR rounds of about 9 cycles each paired TRBV1-TRBV30 forward primers with a C-beta reverse primer. One entry per CDR3 protein results from TCRdb running MiXCR on the multiplex PCR reads. The sample yields about 320,000 distinct CDR3 sequences, approximately 65% seen once. They got blood RNA out of unsorted whole blood and also pulled out germline DNA. The sample taken for sequencing was peripheral blood. Receptors were obtained from a man aged 40-55 years with primary liver carcinoma and hepatitis B virus infection.

For this clonotype: With a much larger clone just one base away, this may be a read error. The rearrangement uses TRBV6-5 and TRBJ2-3, with 10 nucleotides matching TRBD2. In germline, CDR1 is MNHEY, CDR2 SVGAGI. The CDR3 sequence is 17 residues long. V dropped 8 bases and J dropped 0; count of bases not matched to a gene: 11. In DNA, the CDR3 is TGTGCCAGCTGTTCCTCAGGACTAGCGGCTAGCACAGATACGCAGTATTTT. This sequence encodes CASCSSGLAASTDTQYF.

The chain uses TRBV28 and TRBJ2-7; 11 bases map to TRBD2. The CDR3 is 17 amino acids. With V trimmed by 2 bases and J by 5 bases, 11 bases remained unmatched. CDR1 and CDR2 (germline): MDHEN, SYDVKM. The CDR3 nucleotides are TGTGCCAGCAGTTTAGCCGCGACTAGCGGGAAACAGAACGAGCAGTACTTC. Protein sequence: CASSLAATSGKQNEQYF.

V is TRBV28 and J is TRBJ2-3; 8 bases map to TRBD2. There are 15 residues in the CDR3. The germline V gene has CDR1 MDHEN and CDR2 SYDVKM. V was clipped by 6 bases and J by 3 bases; unmatched bases: 8. As DNA, the CDR3 is TGTGCCAGCAGCCCGGTAGAGCGGGGGACAGATACGCAGTATTTT. This sequence encodes CASSPVERGTDTQYF.

Notes on this clonotype: One junction end disagrees with the germline gene, perhaps due to a read error. CDR3 coding DNA: TGTGCCAGCAGTTACCGAGACAGGGGTACCGGGAAGCTGTTTTTT. It translates to CASSYRDRGTGKLFF. The chain joins TRBV6-5 to TRBJ2-2, with TRBD1 matching 8 bases. CDR3 length: 15 residues. Germline V gene lookup returns CDR1 MNHEY and CDR2 SVGAGI.

There are many counts of this clonotype. The V gene is TRBV6-2 or TRBV6-3, the J gene TRBJ1-2; D is unclear. The CDR3 length is 12 residues. Germline lookup yields CDR1 MNHEY and CDR2 SVGEGT. V dropped 6 bases and J dropped 2 bases, with 7 bases sitting between them. CDR3: CASRTGNYGYTF. The CDR3 region has the DNA TGTGCCAGCAGGACCGGGAACTATGGCTACACCTTC.

About this clonotype itself: A junction boundary mismatches the germline segment, possibly from a read error. The CDR3 is CASSQDSGRGAPGNNQYF. The CDR3, as DNA: TGTGCCAGCAGCCAAGATTCTGGTAGGGGGGCCCCGGGAAACAATCAGTACTTC. This sequence joins TRBV4-2 and TRBJ2-4; possibly TRBD1 or TRBD2 for D (6 bases each). This CDR3 has 18 amino acids. In germline, CDR1 is LGHNA, CDR2 YNFKEQ.

The chain carries TRBV10-3 and TRBJ1-1; a possible D gene is TRBD1 (6 bases). This CDR3 has 12 residues. CDR1 and CDR2 from the germline V gene are ENHRY and SYGVKD. Trimming removed 6 bases from V and 6 bases from J, with 11 bases in between. The CDR3 sequence: CAISRTVPEAFF. DNA for the CDR3: TGTGCCATCAGCAGGACAGTGCCTGAAGCTTTCTTT.

A word on this clonotype: The junction and the germline gene differ at one end; a read error may be behind it. This chain links TRBV5-4 with TRBJ1-1; D is unclear. This CDR3 is 16 amino acids long. Germline V gene lookup returns CDR1 SGHNT and CDR2 YYREEE (reference sequence). In DNA form, the CDR3 reads TGTGACAGCAGTTTGGAAGCGTGGAGAGCAGGCACTGAAGCTTTCTTT. It codes for CDSSLEAWRAGTEAFF.

This clonotype appeared a few times. A clone one base away is much larger, so this may be a read error. This sequence joins TRBV5-4 and TRBJ2-3, with D uncertain. The germline gives CDR1 SGHNT, CDR2 YYREEE (reference sequence). This CDR3 comprises 12 residues. CDR3: CASSLEGDMQYF. The CDR3 nucleotides read TGTGCCAGCAGCTTGGAAGGAGATATGCAGTATTTT.

V gene TRBV6-2 or TRBV6-3 combines with J gene TRBJ2-7; 9 bases agree with TRBD2. The V segment lost 8 bases and the J segment 3 bases; nucleotides outside the gene matches: 5. The CDR3 spans 13 residues. Looked up from germline, CDR1 is MNHEY and CDR2 is SVGEGT. Here the CDR3 reads CASRGLASYEQYF. The CDR3, as DNA: TGTGCCAGCCGTGGACTAGCGAGCTACGAGCAGTACTTC.

Concerning this clonotype itself: The junction departs from the called germline gene at one end, perhaps through a read error. The chain recombines TRBV14 with TRBJ2-7; TRBD1 aligns across 12 bases. The CDR3 length is 16 residues. Germline assignment: CDR1 SGHDN and CDR2 FVKESK. The CDR3 coding sequence is TGTGCCAACAGCCAGACTGGGACAGGGGGCACTGAGGAGCAGTACTTC. Residues: CANSQTGTGGTEEQYF. The variable domain in full, completed from reference TRBV14 and TRBJ2-7, reads EAGVTQFPSHSVIEKGQTVTLRCDPISGHDNLYWYRRVMGKEIKFLLHFVKESKQDESGMPNNRFLAERTGGTYSTLKVQPAELEDSGVYFCANSQTGTGGTEEQYFGPGTRLTVT.

This clonotype appeared many times. CDR3 in amino acids: CASSPGRAGELFF. The DNA for the CDR3 is TGTGCCAGCAGTCCGGGGAGAGCCGGGGAGCTGTTTTTT. The V call is TRBV6-5, the J call TRBJ2-2; TRBD2 might be the D (5 bases). V lost 5 bases and J 6 bases, leaving 10 bases between the germline ends. The V gene's germline CDR1 is MNHEY and CDR2 SVGAGI. The CDR3 runs 13 residues.

The CDR3 DNA sequence: TGTGCCAGCAGCAACTCCCGGTTAGGGGTCGATGAAAAACTGTTTTTT. Translating gives CASSNSRLGVDEKLFF. The V call is TRBV21-1, the J call TRBJ1-4; TRBD1, the table's D call, was not compared with the DNA. TRBV21-1 is designated a pseudogene. CDR3 length equals 16 residues.

This chain connects TRBV5-3 to TRBJ2-6; D is unresolved. TRBV5-3 belongs to the ORF category, with a function that is uncertain. This CDR3 spans 15 amino acids. With 3 bases removed from V and 6 bases from J, the gap between germline ends came to 13 bases. Here the CDR3 reads CARSYYSAVANVLTF. CDR3 DNA sequence: TGTGCCAGAAGCTACTACAGTGCTGTGGCCAACGTCCTGACTTTC.

V is TRBV6-1 and J is TRBJ2-5, with 11 bases aligning to TRBD2. Unmatched junction bases numbered 6, after V lost 2 bases and J lost 4 bases. The CDR3 totals 16 residues. Germline V CDR1 and CDR2: MNHNS, SASEGT. CDR3 nucleotides: TGTGCCAGCAGTGAAAAACTAGCGGGAGTACGAGAGACCCAGTACTTC. Translating gives CASSEKLAGVRETQYF.

This clonotype turned up a few times. The chain combines TRBV10-2 with TRBJ2-3; 7 nucleotides align to TRBD1. Unmatched junction bases numbered 6, after V lost 0 bases and J lost 6 bases. The CDR3 consists of 15 residues. Per germline, CDR1 WSHSY and CDR2 SAAADI. For the CDR3, the DNA is TGCGCCAGCAGTGAGTCCACGTTCAGGGGGGATACGCAGTATTTT. This encodes CASSESTFRGDTQYF.

The chain combines TRBV11-1 with TRBJ2-7; D possibly corresponds to TRBD2 (5 bases). The CDR3 spans 14 residues. Germline CDR1 and CDR2: SGHAT and FQDESV (reference sequence). The ends were cut back, 2 bases at V and 0 bases at J, with 8 bases in the middle. This CDR3 is CASSLMTTSYEQYF. Written as DNA, the CDR3 is TGTGCCAGCAGCTTAATGACTACCTCCTACGAGCAGTACTTC.

About this clonotype itself: Relative to the germline gene, one junction end is altered; a read error may explain this. The chain carries TRBV12-3 or TRBV12-4 and TRBJ2-2, with a weak D call TRBD2 (5 bases). The CDR3 consists of 12 residues. The CDR3 bases are TGTGCCAGCACCTATGCAACCGGGGAGTTGTTTTTT. Its protein product is CASTYATGELFF.

A note on this clonotype: Here the CDR3 omits its conserved ending phenylalanine or tryptophan, so a read error is the likely source. The chain's CDR3 is CASSQGAPGDLTDTQYY. DNA of the CDR3: TGCGCAAGCAGCCAAGGCGCGCCGGGAGACCTCACAGATACGCAGTATTAT. The V gene is TRBV4-2, the J gene TRBJ2-3, with D possibly matching TRBD2 (6 bases). This CDR3 contains 17 residues. CDR1 and CDR2 from the germline V gene are LGHNA and YNFKEQ.

As to this clonotype: A read error may explain this, as a much larger clone is one base away. This chain links TRBV29-1 with TRBJ2-7; tentatively, D is TRBD1 or TRBD2 (5 bases each). Germline CDR1 and CDR2: SQVTM and ANQGSEA. The CDR3 consists of 13 residues. The CDR3 DNA follows: TGCAACGTTCGGGACGGTCTGTCCTACGAGCAGTACTTC. Protein sequence: CNVRDGLSYEQYF.

This clonotype has at least ten counts. The CDR3 spells CAISEAPGDSSGNTIYF. The CDR3 bases are TGTGCCATCAGTGAGGCCCCAGGGGACAGCTCTGGAAACACCATATATTTT. V is TRBV10-3 and J is TRBJ1-3; TRBD1 aligns across 7 bases. Per the germline V gene, CDR1 is ENHRY and CDR2 is SYGVKD. V trimming: 2 bases; J trimming: 0 bases; junction bases outside the gene matches: 7. The CDR3 spans 17 residues.

This clonotype was seen a single time. A much larger clone lies one base from this, so it may be a read error. The conserved final phenylalanine or tryptophan is absent from the CDR3, which likely points to a read error. V gene TRBV6-5 combines with J gene TRBJ2-1; D gene unclear. This CDR3 spans 14 amino acids. Trimming shortened V by 6 bases and J by 10 bases, and 19 bases separated the two germline ends. Germline V gives CDR1 MNHEY, CDR2 SVGAGI. The CDR3 sequence: CASREADPLHEQFL. The DNA of the CDR3 is TGTGCCAGCAGAGAGGCGGACCCCCTCCACGAGCAGTTCCTC.

The genes are TRBV7-2 and TRBJ1-2; 7 bases match TRBD1. Germline assignment: CDR1 SGHTA and CDR2 FQGNSA. CDR3 length equals 14 residues. With V trimmed by 1 base and J by 5 bases, 4 bases remained unmatched. The CDR3 protein is CASSLGGGAYGYTF. The CDR3 DNA reads TGTGCCAGCAGCTTAGGAGGGGGCGCGTATGGCTACACCTTC.

Regarding this clonotype: A read error may be the cause here, since a much bigger clone is one base away. The V call is TRBV6-1, the J call TRBJ2-7; the D is unclear. The length of the CDR3 is 10 residues. Per the germline V gene, CDR1 is MNHNS and CDR2 is SASEGT. V was cut by 11 bases and J by 4 bases, with 9 bases left in between. The CDR3 coding sequence is TGTGCCGTCTGGGTGTACGAGCAGTACTTC. It encodes CAVWVYEQYF.

In the case of this clonotype: The germline gene is not matched at one end of the junction; a read error may be the cause. The V gene is TRBV6-1, the J gene TRBJ2-5; maybe TRBD2 (6 bases). Germline V gives CDR1 MNHNS, CDR2 SASEGT. This CDR3 contains 13 residues. Here the CDR3 DNA reads TGTGCCAGTAGTGGAGTTCGGGGGGAGACCCAGTACTTC. This gives the protein CASSGVRGETQYF.

Notes on this clonotype: The conserved phenylalanine or tryptophan is not found at the CDR3 terminus, so this likely reflects a read error. The chain has TRBV28 and TRBJ2-1; 11 bases are a match to TRBD1. Germline CDR1 is MDHEN and CDR2 is SYDVKM. CDR3 length: 16 amino acids. The CDR3 is CASSPTGQGDSNEQFS. The DNA for the CDR3 is TGTGCTAGCAGCCCTACGGGACAGGGGGACTCGAATGAGCAGTTCTCC.

The chain recombines TRBV28 with TRBJ1-3, with D perhaps TRBD1 (5 bases). From germline, CDR1 is MDHEN and CDR2 SYDVKM. CDR3 length: 13 residues. Trimming removed 5 bases at V and 7 bases at J, with 12 bases between. CDR3 in DNA: TGTGCCAGCAGTCCGGGTGGGGGGAACACCATATATTTT. It yields the protein CASSPGGGNTIYF.

In its sample, this clonotype was seen a few times. At one end the junction does not follow the germline gene, possibly because of a read error. The gene calls are TRBV11-1 and TRBJ2-7; 10 bases map to TRBD2. This CDR3 spans 15 amino acids. The germline V gene has CDR1 SGHAT and CDR2 FQDESV (reference sequence). The CDR3 here is CASSPAGGPHYDQYF. CDR3 DNA: TGTGCCAGCAGTCCAGCGGGAGGGCCTCACTACGATCAGTACTTC.

To note about this clonotype: A much larger clone is a single base away; this may be a read error. V usage is TRBV6-5 and J usage is TRBJ2-1; 10 bases fit TRBD2. Losses at the gene ends were 4 bases for V and 12 bases for J; bases not matched to a gene: 9. CDR1 and CDR2 from the germline V gene are MNHEY and SVGAGI. CDR3 length: 14 residues. CDR3 in DNA: TGTGCCAGCAGTTGCTCGACTAGCGGGTCGGGGCAGTTCTTC. Its protein product is CASSCSTSGSGQFF.